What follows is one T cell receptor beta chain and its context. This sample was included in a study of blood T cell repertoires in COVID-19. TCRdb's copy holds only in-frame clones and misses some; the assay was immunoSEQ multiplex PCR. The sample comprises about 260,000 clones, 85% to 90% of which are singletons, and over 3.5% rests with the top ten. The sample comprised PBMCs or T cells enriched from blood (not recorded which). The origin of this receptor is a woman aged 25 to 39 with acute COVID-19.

The CDR3 DNA sequence: TGCGCCAGCAGCAACGGGGGGGACGAAAAACTGTTTTTT. This translates into CASSNGGDEKLFF. The chain links TRBV5-1 to TRBJ1-4, with a tentative D call TRBD1 (5 bases). Deletions cut 4 bases from V and 8 bases from J, with 12 bases between. This CDR3 comprises 13 residues. CDR1 is SGHRS, CDR2 YFSETQ, per germline.